This T cell receptor beta chain is from a study of monozygotic twins with cystic fibrosis. As concerns this clone: As yet, its antigen is unknown.

Clones were read by immunoSEQ multiplex PCR, and TCRdb kept only the in-frame ones, dropping some. Of tens of thousands of clones listed, 90% are singletons. Study results and limitations: In 13 of 16 pairs, V gene usage was closest to the co-twin's. Low clonality (median roughly 0.0099) suggested a mostly naive repertoire. Monozygotic CF twins shared more identical nucleotide clonotypes than unrelated patients.

Deletions cut 0 bases from V and 4 bases from J, with 10 bases between. CDR1 and CDR2 from the germline V gene are MGHRA and YSYEKL. This CDR3 has 14 amino acids. The sample comprised blood. V usage is TRBV4-1 and J usage is TRBJ2-7; no clear D. This clonotype was sampled from a girl aged 2 to 9 with cystic fibrosis. This chain's CDR3 is CASSQDTPLYEQYF. Written as DNA, the CDR3 is TGCGCCAGCAGCCAAGATACCCCCCTTTACGAGCAGTACTTC.